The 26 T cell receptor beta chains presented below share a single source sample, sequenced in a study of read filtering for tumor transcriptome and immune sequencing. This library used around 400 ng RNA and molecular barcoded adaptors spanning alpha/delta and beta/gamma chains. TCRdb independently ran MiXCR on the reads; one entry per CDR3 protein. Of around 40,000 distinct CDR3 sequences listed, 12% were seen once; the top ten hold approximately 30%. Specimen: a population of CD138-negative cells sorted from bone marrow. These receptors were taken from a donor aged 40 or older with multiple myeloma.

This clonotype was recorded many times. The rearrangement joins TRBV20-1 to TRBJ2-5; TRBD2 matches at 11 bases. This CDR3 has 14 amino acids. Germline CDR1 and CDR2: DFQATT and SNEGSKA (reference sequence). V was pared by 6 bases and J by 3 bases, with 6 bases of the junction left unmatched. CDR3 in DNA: TGCAGTGCAAACCCTAGCGGGGGGAAAGAGACCCAGTACTTC. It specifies CSANPSGGKETQYF.

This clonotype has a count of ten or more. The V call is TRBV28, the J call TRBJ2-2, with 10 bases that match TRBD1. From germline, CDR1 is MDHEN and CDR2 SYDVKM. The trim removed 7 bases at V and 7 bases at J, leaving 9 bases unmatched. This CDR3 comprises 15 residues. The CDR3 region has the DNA TGTGCCAGCAAACAGACAGGGGGCCTGGGCGGGGAGCTGTTTTTT. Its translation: CASKQTGGLGGELFF.

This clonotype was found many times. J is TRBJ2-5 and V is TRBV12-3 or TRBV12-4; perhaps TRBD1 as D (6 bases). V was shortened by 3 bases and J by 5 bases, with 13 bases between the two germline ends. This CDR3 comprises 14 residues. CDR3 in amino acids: CASSFHGQGETQYF. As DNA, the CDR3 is TGTGCCAGCAGTTTTCACGGGCAGGGGGAGACCCAGTACTTC.

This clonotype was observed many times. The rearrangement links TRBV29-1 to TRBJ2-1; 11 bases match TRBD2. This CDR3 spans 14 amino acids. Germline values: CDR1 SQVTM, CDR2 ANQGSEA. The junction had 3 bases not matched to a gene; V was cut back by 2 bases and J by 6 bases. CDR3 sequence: CSVERLAGFNEQFF. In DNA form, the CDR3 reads TGCAGCGTTGAACGACTAGCGGGGTTCAATGAGCAGTTCTTC.

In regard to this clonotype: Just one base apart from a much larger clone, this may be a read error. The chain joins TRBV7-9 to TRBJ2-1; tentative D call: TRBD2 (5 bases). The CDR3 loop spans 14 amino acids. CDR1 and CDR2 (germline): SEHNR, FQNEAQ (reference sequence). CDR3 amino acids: CASGLVRDSNEQFF. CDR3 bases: TGTGCCAGCGGCTTAGTGAGGGATTCGAATGAGCAGTTCTTC.

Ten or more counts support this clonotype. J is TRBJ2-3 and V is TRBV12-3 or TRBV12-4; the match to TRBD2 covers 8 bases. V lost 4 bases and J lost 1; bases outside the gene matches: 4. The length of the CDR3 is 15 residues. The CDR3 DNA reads TGTGCCAGCAGTTGGGTGCGGGGGGGCACAGATACGCAGTATTTT. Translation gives CASSWVRGGTDTQYF.

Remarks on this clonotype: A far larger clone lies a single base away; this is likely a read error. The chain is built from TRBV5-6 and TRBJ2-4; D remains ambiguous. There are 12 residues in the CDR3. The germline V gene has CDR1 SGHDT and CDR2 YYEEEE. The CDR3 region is CASRLVMAIQYF. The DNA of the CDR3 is TGTGCCAGCAGGTTGGTAATGGCGATTCAGTACTTC.

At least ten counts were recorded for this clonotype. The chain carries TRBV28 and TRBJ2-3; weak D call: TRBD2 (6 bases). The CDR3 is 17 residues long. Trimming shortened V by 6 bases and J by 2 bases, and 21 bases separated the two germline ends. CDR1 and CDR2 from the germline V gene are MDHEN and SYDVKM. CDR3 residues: CASRLAQPLGPTDTQYF. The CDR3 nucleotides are TGTGCCAGCAGGCTAGCGCAACCTTTGGGCCCCACAGATACGCAGTATTTT.

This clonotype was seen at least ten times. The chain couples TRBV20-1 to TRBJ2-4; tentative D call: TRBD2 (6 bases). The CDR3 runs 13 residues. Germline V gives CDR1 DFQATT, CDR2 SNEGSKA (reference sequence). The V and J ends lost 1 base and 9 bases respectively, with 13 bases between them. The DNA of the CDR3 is TGCAGTGCTAGAGTGGACGGAGGGAGCATTCAGTACTTC. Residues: CSARVDGGSIQYF.

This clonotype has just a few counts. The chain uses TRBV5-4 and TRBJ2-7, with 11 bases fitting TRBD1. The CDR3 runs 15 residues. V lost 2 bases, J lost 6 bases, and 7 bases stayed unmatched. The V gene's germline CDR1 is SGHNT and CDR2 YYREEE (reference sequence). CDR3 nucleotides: TGTGCCAGCAGCTTTGCCGGGACAGGGGGGATCGAGCAGTACTTC. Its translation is CASSFAGTGGIEQYF.

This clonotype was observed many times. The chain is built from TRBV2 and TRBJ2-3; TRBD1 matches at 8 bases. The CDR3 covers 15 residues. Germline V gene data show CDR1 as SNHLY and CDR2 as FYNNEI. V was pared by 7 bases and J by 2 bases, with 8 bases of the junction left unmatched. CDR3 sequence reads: CASTSDRVLTDTQYF. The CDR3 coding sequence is TGTGCCAGCACCTCGGACAGGGTCCTCACAGATACGCAGTATTTT.

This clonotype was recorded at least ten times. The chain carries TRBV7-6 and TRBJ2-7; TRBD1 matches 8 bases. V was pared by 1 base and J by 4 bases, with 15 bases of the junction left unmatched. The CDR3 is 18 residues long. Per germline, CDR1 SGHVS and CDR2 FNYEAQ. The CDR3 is CASSLETGGPITVYEQYF. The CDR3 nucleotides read TGTGCCAGCAGCTTAGAAACAGGGGGACCTATTACAGTGTACGAGCAGTACTTC.

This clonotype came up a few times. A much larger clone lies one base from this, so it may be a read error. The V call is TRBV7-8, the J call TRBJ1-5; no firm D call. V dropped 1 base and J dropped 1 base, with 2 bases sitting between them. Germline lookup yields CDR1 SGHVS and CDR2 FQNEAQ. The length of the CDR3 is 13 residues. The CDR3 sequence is CASSLVSNQPQHF. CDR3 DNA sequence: TGTGCCAGCAGCTTAGTAAGCAATCAGCCCCAGCATTTT.

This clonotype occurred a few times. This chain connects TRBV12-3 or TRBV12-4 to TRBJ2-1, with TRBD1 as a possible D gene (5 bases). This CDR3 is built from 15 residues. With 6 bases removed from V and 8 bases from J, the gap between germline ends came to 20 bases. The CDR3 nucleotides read TGTGCCAGCAGGGTTAGCAGGGTCGAAGGGGATGAGCAGTTCTTC. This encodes CASRVSRVEGDEQFF.

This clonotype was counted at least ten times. The chain's CDR3 is CSAPPGRTKVQYF. CDR3 sequence (DNA): TGCAGTGCCCCACCGGGACGGACGAAGGTACAGTACTTC. The chain employs TRBV20-1 and TRBJ2-7; D may correspond to TRBD1 or TRBD2 (5 bases each). CDR3 length: 13 amino acids. CDR1 and CDR2 (germline): DFQATT, SNEGSKA (reference sequence). Trimming shortened V by 6 bases and J by 10 bases, and 22 bases separated the two germline ends.

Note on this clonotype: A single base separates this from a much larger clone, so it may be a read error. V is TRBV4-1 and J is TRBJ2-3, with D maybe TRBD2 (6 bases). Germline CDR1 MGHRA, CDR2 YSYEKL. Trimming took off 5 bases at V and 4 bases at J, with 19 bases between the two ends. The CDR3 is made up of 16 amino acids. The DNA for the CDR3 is TGCGCCAGCAGCAAAGGGACTCCCGCCTCCGCAGATACGCAGTATTTT. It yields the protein CASSKGTPASADTQYF.

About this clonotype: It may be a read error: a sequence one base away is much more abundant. The CDR3 reads CASSETRAGTMFF. CDR3 bases: TGTGCCAGCAGTGAAACGCGAGCCGGGACAATGTTTTTT. This chain joins TRBV2 and TRBJ1-4, with D tentatively TRBD1 (6 bases). Germline loops: CDR1 SNHLY, CDR2 FYNNEI. V was trimmed by 2 bases and J by 15 bases, leaving 16 bases between them. This CDR3 region has 13 residues.

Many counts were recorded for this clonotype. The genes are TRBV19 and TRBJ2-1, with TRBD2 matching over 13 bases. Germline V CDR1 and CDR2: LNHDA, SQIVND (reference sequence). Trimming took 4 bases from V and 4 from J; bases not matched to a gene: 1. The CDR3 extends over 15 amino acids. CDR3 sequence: CASSTTSGGYNEQFF. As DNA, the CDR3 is TGTGCCAGTAGTACGACTAGCGGGGGGTACAATGAGCAGTTCTTC.

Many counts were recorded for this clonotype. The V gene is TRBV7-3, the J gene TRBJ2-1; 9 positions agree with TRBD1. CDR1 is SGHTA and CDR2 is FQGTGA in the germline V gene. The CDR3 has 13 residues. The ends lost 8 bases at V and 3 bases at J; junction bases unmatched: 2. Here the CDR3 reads CASGQGIYNEQFF. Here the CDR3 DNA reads TGTGCCAGCGGACAGGGGATCTACAATGAGCAGTTCTTC.

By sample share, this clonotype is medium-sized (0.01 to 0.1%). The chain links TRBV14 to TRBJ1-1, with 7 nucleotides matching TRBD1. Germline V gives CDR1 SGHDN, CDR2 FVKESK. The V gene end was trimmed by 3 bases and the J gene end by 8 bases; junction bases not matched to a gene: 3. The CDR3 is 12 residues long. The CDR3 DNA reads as TGTGCCAGCAGCCATGACAGGGCGGAAGCTTTCTTT. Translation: CASSHDRAEAFF.

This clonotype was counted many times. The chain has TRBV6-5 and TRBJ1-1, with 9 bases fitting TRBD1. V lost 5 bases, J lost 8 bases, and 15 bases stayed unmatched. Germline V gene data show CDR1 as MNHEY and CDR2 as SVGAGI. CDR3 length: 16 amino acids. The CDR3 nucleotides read TGTGCCAGCAGTATCACGACAGGGGGGAGCCGCGCCGAAGCTTTCTTT. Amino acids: CASSITTGGSRAEAFF.

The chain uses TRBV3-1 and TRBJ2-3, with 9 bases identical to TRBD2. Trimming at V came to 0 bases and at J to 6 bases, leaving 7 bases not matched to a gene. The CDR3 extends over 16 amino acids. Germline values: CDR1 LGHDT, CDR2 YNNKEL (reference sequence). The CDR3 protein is CASSQDLAGGPDTQYF. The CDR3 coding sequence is TGTGCCAGCAGCCAAGACCTGGCGGGGGGGCCCGATACGCAGTATTTT.

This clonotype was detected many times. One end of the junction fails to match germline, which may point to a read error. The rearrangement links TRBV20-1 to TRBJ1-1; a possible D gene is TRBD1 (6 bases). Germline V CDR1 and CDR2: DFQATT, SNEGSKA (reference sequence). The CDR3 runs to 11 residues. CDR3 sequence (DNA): TGCAGTGCTGGGGGGGACACGGAAGCTTTCTTT. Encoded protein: CSAGGDTEAFF.

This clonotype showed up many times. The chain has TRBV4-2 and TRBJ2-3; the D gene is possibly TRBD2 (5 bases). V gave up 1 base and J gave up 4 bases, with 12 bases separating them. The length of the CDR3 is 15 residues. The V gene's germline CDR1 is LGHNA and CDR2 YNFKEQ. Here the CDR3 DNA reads TGTGCCAGCAGCCAAGCCACCCTGGAGGCAGATACGCAGTATTTT. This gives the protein CASSQATLEADTQYF.

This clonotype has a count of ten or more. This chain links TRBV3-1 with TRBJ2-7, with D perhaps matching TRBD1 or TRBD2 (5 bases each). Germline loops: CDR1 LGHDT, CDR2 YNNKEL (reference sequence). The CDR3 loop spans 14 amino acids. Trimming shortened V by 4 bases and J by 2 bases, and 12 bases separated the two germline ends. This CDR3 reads CASSLGRLTYEQYF. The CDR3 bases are TGTGCCAGCAGCCTGGGACGGCTGACCTACGAGCAGTACTTC.

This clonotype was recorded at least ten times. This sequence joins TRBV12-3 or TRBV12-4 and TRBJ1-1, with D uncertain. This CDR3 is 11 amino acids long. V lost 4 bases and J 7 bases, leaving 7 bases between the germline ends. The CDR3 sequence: CASSWMGEAFF. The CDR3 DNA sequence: TGTGCCAGCAGTTGGATGGGTGAAGCTTTCTTT.